The clone carrying this TCR beta chain was recorded at least ten times. This sample is part of a study of T-cell reconstitution after alpha-beta-depleted transplantation in children. Per germline, CDR1 SGHRS and CDR2 YFSETQ. The J segment lost 6 bases and the V segment lost 7 bases, leaving 9 bases of the junction unmatched. The CDR3 runs 14 residues. For TCRbeta, the library was prepared with unique molecular identifiers. TCRdb passed the PCR reads through MiXCR, listing each CDR3 protein once. The sample contains around 340,000 distinct CDR3 sequences, about an eighth of which appear only once. This clonotype was obtained from a human donor who donated a stem cell graft to a child with Fanconi anemia. Sequences were derived from PBMCs, sampled from the stem cell graft. This chain uses TRBV5-1 with TRBJ2-1; TRBD1 matches 8 bases. The DNA of the CDR3 is TGCGCCAGCTACAGGGGGGATTTAGGCAATGAGCAGTTCTTC. Protein: CASYRGDLGNEQFF.